These 28 T cell receptor beta chains originate from one sample sequenced in a study of shared clonotypes between healthy human individuals. The data were produced by immunoSEQ multiplex PCR, yet TCRdb's version contains in-frame clones alone and is incomplete. The sample shows a few million clones, 85% to 95% of them seen only once. The sequencing input was naive CD4+ T cells from PBMCs. Subset described: CD45RA+ positively selected. The source is a man between 18 and 29 years old in good health. Some clones in this sample may be carry-over from other donors' samples.

This chain joins TRBV28 and TRBJ2-1; 10 nucleotides align to TRBD2. CDR3 size: 16 residues. The V gene's germline CDR1 is MDHEN and CDR2 SYDVKM. V trimming: 8 bases; J trimming: 6 bases; junction bases outside the gene matches: 13. The CDR3 loop is CASLAAGLAGVNEQFF. CDR3 nucleotides: TGTGCCAGCTTGGCTGCTGGTCTAGCGGGAGTCAATGAGCAGTTCTTC. The complete variable domain, with remaining parts taken from reference TRBV28 and TRBJ2-1, reads DVKVTQSSRYLVKRTGEKVFLECVQDMDHENMFWYRQDPGLGLRLIYFSYDVKMKEKGDIPEGYSVSREKKERFSLILESASTNQTSMYLCASLAAGLAGVNEQFFGPGTRLTVL.

The count of this clone is one. The gene calls are TRBV28 and TRBJ2-3; D not resolved. The CDR3 has 15 amino acids. Germline assignment: CDR1 MDHEN and CDR2 SYDVKM. V lost 5 bases and J 0 bases, leaving 12 bases between the germline ends. The CDR3: CASSPSGPSTDTQYF. The DNA for the CDR3 is TGTGCCAGCAGTCCCTCCGGGCCTAGCACAGATACGCAGTATTTT.

This clone was seen a handful of times. Other DNA variants within this sample encode the same CDR3. This rearrangement joins TRBV2 to TRBJ2-5; D unclear. CDR1 and CDR2 from the germline V gene are SNHLY and FYNNEI. The ends were cut back, 0 bases at V and 5 bases at J, with 1 base in the middle. The CDR3 extends over 11 amino acids. The CDR3 here is CASSEAETQYF. CDR3 nucleotide sequence: TGTGCCAGCAGTGAAGCGGAGACCCAGTACTTC.

The gene calls are TRBV2 and TRBJ1-5; no clear D gene. V was shortened by 3 bases and J by 2 bases, with 11 bases between the two germline ends. This CDR3 has 15 amino acids. CDR1 is SNHLY, CDR2 FYNNEI, per germline. The DNA for the CDR3 is TGTGCCAGCAGTGATTATTTGGTAGGCAATCAGCCCCAGCATTTT. This codes for CASSDYLVGNQPQHF. Drawing the rest from reference TRBV2 and TRBJ1-5, the complete variable domain is EPEVTQTPSHQVTQMGQEVILRCVPISNHLYFYWYRQILGQKVEFLVSFYNNEISEKSEIFDDQFSVERPDGSNFTLKIRSTKLEDSAMYFCASSDYLVGNQPQHFGDGTRLSIL.

The chain joins TRBV19 to TRBJ2-7; TRBD1 is a possible D gene (5 bases). The ends were cut back, 0 bases at V and 1 base at J, with 10 bases in the middle. CDR1 and CDR2 (germline): LNHDA, SQIVND (reference sequence). CDR3 size: 15 residues. The CDR3 region is CASSIDRQGSYEQYF. The CDR3 DNA is TGTGCCAGTAGTATAGATCGGCAGGGATCCTACGAGCAGTACTTC. The variable domain in full, completed from reference TRBV19 and TRBJ2-7, reads DGGITQSPKYLFRKEGQNVTLSCEQNLNHDAMYWYRQDPGQGLRLIYYSQIVNDFQKGDIAEGYSVSREKKESFPLTVTSAQKNPTAFYLCASSIDRQGSYEQYFGPGTRLTVT.

The CDR3 here is CASSRVYGSGETQYF. DNA of the CDR3: TGTGCCAGCTCGAGGGTTTACGGGAGTGGGGAGACCCAGTACTTC. The gene calls are TRBV6-6 and TRBJ2-5; D perhaps matches TRBD2 (6 bases). V was shortened by 8 bases and J by 5 bases, with 21 bases between the two germline ends. Germline V gene lookup returns CDR1 MNHNY and CDR2 SVGAGI (reference sequence). The CDR3 loop spans 15 amino acids.

The V and J genes are TRBV7-6 and TRBJ2-6; no definite D call. Germline CDR1 is SGHVS and CDR2 is FNYEAQ. The CDR3 runs to 13 residues. Trimming cost V 5 bases and J 4 bases, with 6 bases left between them. DNA for the CDR3: TGTGCCAGCAGCCCCCCCGGGGCCAACGTCCTGACTTTC. It translates to CASSPPGANVLTF.

This chain links TRBV7-9 with TRBJ1-1, with D maybe TRBD1 (6 bases). Deletions cut 4 bases from V and 4 bases from J, with 22 bases between. Germline assignment: CDR1 SEHNR and CDR2 FQNEAQ (reference sequence). The CDR3 contains 17 residues. CDR3 DNA sequence: TGTGCCAGCAGCTGGCTAGCGCACAGGGAAGGGGCCACTGAAGCTTTCTTT. This sequence encodes CASSWLAHREGATEAFF.

The chain uses TRBV28 and TRBJ2-1; the D gene is possibly TRBD2 (6 bases). The CDR3 consists of 14 residues. V was pared by 6 bases and J by 10 bases, with 19 bases between. The V gene's germline CDR1 is MDHEN and CDR2 SYDVKM. CDR3 bases: TGTGCCAGCAGACCTGGGACTGTCCGTGGAGAGCAGTTCTTC. Translated: CASRPGTVRGEQFF. The full variable domain, with the rest looked up from reference TRBV28 and TRBJ2-1, is DVKVTQSSRYLVKRTGEKVFLECVQDMDHENMFWYRQDPGLGLRLIYFSYDVKMKEKGDIPEGYSVSREKKERFSLILESASTNQTSMYLCASRPGTVRGEQFFGPGTRLTVL.

V and J are TRBV5-1 and TRBJ2-3, with D possibly being TRBD1 or TRBD2 (6 bases each). CDR3 length: 14 amino acids. V gave up 5 bases and J gave up 6 bases, with 16 bases separating them. Germline lookup yields CDR1 SGHRS and CDR2 YFSETQ. The CDR3, as DNA: TGCGCCAGCAGGACGAGGGGGGACACGGATACGCAGTATTTT. Its protein product is CASRTRGDTDTQYF.

As regards this clone: The sample carries other DNA sequences with the same CDR3. V gene TRBV28 combines with J gene TRBJ2-7; no definite D call. CDR3 size: 12 residues. The germline CDR1 and CDR2 sequences are MDHEN and SYDVKM. The V end was cut by 6 bases, the J end by 2 bases, with 8 bases between. This CDR3 reads CASRPSPYEQYF. The CDR3 nucleotides read TGTGCCAGCAGGCCTTCCCCCTACGAGCAGTACTTC.

This clone was recorded once. This chain connects TRBV5-4 to TRBJ2-1; 12 bases fit TRBD2. Germline CDR1 and CDR2: SGHNT and YYREEE (reference sequence). V lost 4 bases, J lost 8 bases, and 4 bases stayed unmatched. The CDR3 contains 14 residues. CDR3 nucleotide sequence: TGTGCCAGCAGCCCGACTAGCGGGAGAGATGAGCAGTTCTTC. This encodes CASSPTSGRDEQFF.

V gene TRBV7-9 combines with J gene TRBJ2-1, with TRBD1 matching over 9 bases. V gave up 1 base and J gave up 5 bases; unmatched junction bases: 3. Germline assignment: CDR1 SEHNR and CDR2 FQNEAQ (reference sequence). CDR3 length equals 15 residues. The chain's CDR3 is CASSLGTGEDNEQFF. In nucleotides, the CDR3 is TGTGCCAGCAGCTTAGGGACAGGGGAGGACAATGAGCAGTTCTTC.

The chain combines TRBV6-1 with TRBJ2-5; no firm D call. V was cut by 6 bases and J by 5 bases, with 13 bases left in between. The CDR3 length is 13 residues. CDR1 and CDR2 (germline): MNHNS, SASEGT. The CDR3 nucleotides are TGTGCCAGCAGGAACCCCGGGCGGGAGACCCAGTACTTC. The encoded protein is CASRNPGRETQYF.

The CDR3 nucleotides are TGTGCCTGGGGGTTGGCAGGCCAAGAGACCCAGTACTTC. Its protein is CAWGLAGQETQYF. The gene calls are TRBV30 and TRBJ2-5; no definite D call. Germline CDR1 reads GTSNPN; CDR2 reads SVGIG (reference sequence). V was cut by 5 bases and J by 1 base, with 11 bases left in between. The CDR3 loop spans 13 amino acids. The full variable domain, completed using reference TRBV30 and TRBJ2-5, is SQTIHQWPATLVQPVGSPLSLECTVEGTSNPNLYWYRQAAGRGLQLLFYSVGIGQISSEVPQNLSASRPQDRQFILSSKKLLLSDSGFYLCAWGLAGQETQYFGPGTRLLVL.

The table lists this clone with a count of one. This sequence joins TRBV5-4 and TRBJ1-2; a weak D match, TRBD1 (6 bases). Trimming removed 0 bases from V and 14 bases from J, with 14 bases in between. CDR3 length: 12 residues. Germline CDR1 is SGHNT and CDR2 is YYREEE (reference sequence). The CDR3 DNA is TGTGCCAGCAGCTTGGACAGGGAATCTAGGACCTTC. It encodes CASSLDRESRTF.

The V call is TRBV7-9, the J call TRBJ2-7; D might be TRBD1 or TRBD2, each matching 5 bases. CDR1 and CDR2 from the germline V gene are SEHNR and FQNEAQ (reference sequence). V was shortened by 2 bases and J by 5 bases, with 22 bases between the two germline ends. This CDR3 contains 17 residues. CDR3 residues: CASSLSLGTTRFHEQYF. As DNA, the CDR3 is TGTGCCAGCAGCTTATCGCTCGGGACGACAAGGTTCCACGAGCAGTACTTC.

The gene calls are TRBV27 and TRBJ1-2, with 7 bases that match TRBD1. CDR1 is MNHEY, CDR2 SMNVEV, per germline (reference sequence). The CDR3 is 15 amino acids. With 5 bases clipped from V and 8 bases from J, the junction kept 14 bases outside the gene matches. CDR3 in DNA: TGTGCCAGCAGTCGATACGACCGGGACAGTAGCGGCTACACCTTC. The encoded protein is CASSRYDRDSSGYTF.

The J gene is TRBJ2-7, the V gene TRBV7-9; the match to TRBD1 covers 10 bases. The germline gives CDR1 SEHNR, CDR2 FQNEAQ (reference sequence). V trimming: 3 bases; J trimming: 7 bases; junction bases outside the gene matches: 12. The CDR3 is 16 amino acids. In DNA, the CDR3 is TGTGCCAGCAGCTTCGATCCGGGACAGGGGTCTGCAGAGCAGTACTTC. Translating gives CASSFDPGQGSAEQYF.

Only one count was recorded for this clone. V usage is TRBV10-3 and J usage is TRBJ1-5; 12 bases line up with TRBD1. There are 20 residues in the CDR3. Germline V CDR1 and CDR2: ENHRY, SYGVKD. The ends lost 3 bases at V and 1 base at J; junction bases unmatched: 13. CDR3 residues: CAISERTGTGGAGSNQPQHF. The CDR3 coding sequence is TGTGCCATCAGTGAACGGACCGGGACAGGGGGCGCGGGGAGCAATCAGCCCCAGCATTTT.

This clone was observed a few times. This chain links TRBV19 with TRBJ1-4; a weak D match, TRBD1 (5 bases). Germline loops: CDR1 LNHDA, CDR2 SQIVND (reference sequence). V was shortened by 2 bases and J by 8 bases, with 12 bases between the two germline ends. The CDR3 extends over 14 amino acids. The CDR3 protein is CASSIQGGGEKLFF. CDR3 nucleotide sequence: TGTGCCAGTAGTATACAGGGAGGTGGGGAAAAACTGTTTTTT.

J is TRBJ2-1 and V is TRBV29-1, with D unclear. The CDR3 consists of 10 residues. CDR1 is SQVTM and CDR2 is ANQGSEA in the germline V gene. V dropped 6 bases and J dropped 10 bases, with 10 bases sitting between them. The CDR3 here is CSVALREQFF. CDR3 nucleotide sequence: TGCAGCGTAGCCTTAAGGGAGCAGTTCTTC.

A single count supports this clone. The gene calls are TRBV28 and TRBJ1-2, with a weak D call TRBD1 (6 bases). The CDR3 consists of 14 residues. The V gene's germline CDR1 is MDHEN and CDR2 SYDVKM. V shed 3 bases and J shed 2 bases, with 10 bases lying between them. The CDR3 nucleotides read TGTGCCAGCAGTTTTTTACAGGGAAACTATGGCTACACCTTC. It is translated as CASSFLQGNYGYTF.

This chain links TRBV7-9 with TRBJ2-7; no clear D gene. The length of the CDR3 is 15 residues. Germline values: CDR1 SEHNR, CDR2 FQNEAQ (reference sequence). With 0 bases removed from V and 2 bases from J, the gap between germline ends came to 11 bases. The CDR3 sequence: CASSLAGQLAYEQYF. Here the CDR3 DNA reads TGTGCCAGCAGCTTAGCGGGTCAGCTCGCCTACGAGCAGTACTTC.

This chain uses TRBV29-1 with TRBJ2-3, with 15 bases fitting TRBD2. Germline assignment: CDR1 SQVTM and CDR2 ANQGSEA. V was pared by 7 bases and J by 2 bases, with 4 bases of the junction left unmatched. This CDR3 region has 15 residues. The CDR3 coding sequence is TGCAGCGCCAGGACTAGCGGGAGGGCCACAGATACGCAGTATTTT. Its protein is CSARTSGRATDTQYF.

The J gene is TRBJ1-2, the V gene TRBV28; possibly TRBD1 for D (5 bases). V lost 7 bases and J 7 bases, leaving 13 bases between the germline ends. Germline V gene data show CDR1 as MDHEN and CDR2 as SYDVKM. CDR3 length: 12 residues. For the CDR3, the DNA is TGTGCCAGCAACTTAGGGGCGCGTGGCTACACCTTC. This gives the protein CASNLGARGYTF.

The V call is TRBV7-7, the J call TRBJ2-2; perhaps TRBD1 as D (5 bases). Trimming removed 2 bases from V and 5 bases from J, with 24 bases in between. Germline-derived CDR1 and CDR2 are SSHAT and FNYEAQ (reference sequence). This CDR3 has 19 amino acids. The DNA for the CDR3 is TGTGCCAGCAGCTTAAGGCCGGGTGGGGCCTCAAGAGCGACCGGGGAGCTGTTTTTT. Residues: CASSLRPGGASRATGELFF.

As concerns this clone: Within the sample, other DNA sequences also encode this same CDR3. V is TRBV5-1 and J is TRBJ1-1, with 7 bases identical to TRBD1. Germline V gene lookup returns CDR1 SGHRS and CDR2 YFSETQ. V lost 0 bases and J lost 0; bases outside the gene matches: 5. The CDR3 contains 16 residues. CDR3 coding DNA: TGCGCCAGCAGCTTGGACAGGGGCCTCATGAACACTGAAGCTTTCTTT. Its protein is CASSLDRGLMNTEAFF.